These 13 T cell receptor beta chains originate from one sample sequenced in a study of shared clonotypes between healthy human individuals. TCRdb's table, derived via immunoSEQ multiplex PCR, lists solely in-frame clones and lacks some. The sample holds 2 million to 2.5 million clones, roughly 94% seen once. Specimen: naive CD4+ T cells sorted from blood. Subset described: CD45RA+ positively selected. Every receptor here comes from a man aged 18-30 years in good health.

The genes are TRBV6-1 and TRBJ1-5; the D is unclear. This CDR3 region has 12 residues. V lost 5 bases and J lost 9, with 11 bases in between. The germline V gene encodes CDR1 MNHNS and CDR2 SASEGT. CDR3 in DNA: TGTGCCAGCAGTTTTGAGACGGGGCCCCAGCATTTT. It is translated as CASSFETGPQHF.

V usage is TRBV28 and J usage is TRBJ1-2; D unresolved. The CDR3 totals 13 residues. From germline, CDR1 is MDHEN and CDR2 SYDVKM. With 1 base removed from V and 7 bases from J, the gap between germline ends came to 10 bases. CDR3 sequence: CASSLSSHGGYTF. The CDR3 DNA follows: TGTGCCAGCAGTTTATCCAGTCACGGTGGCTACACCTTC.

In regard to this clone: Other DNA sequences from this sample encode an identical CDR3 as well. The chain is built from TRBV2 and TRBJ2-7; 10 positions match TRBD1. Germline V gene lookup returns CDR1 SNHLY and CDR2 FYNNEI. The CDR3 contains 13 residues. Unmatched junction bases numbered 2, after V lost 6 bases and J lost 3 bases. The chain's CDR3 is CASSRTGGYEQYF. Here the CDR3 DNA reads TGTGCCAGCAGCCGGACAGGGGGCTACGAGCAGTACTTC.

The CDR3 sequence is CASSTEGQGPNEQFF. The CDR3 DNA is TGTGCCAGCAGCACCGAGGGACAGGGCCCCAATGAGCAGTTCTTC. J is TRBJ2-1 and V is TRBV7-3; 9 positions match TRBD1. The J segment lost 6 bases and the V segment lost 5 bases, leaving 8 bases of the junction unmatched. This CDR3 has 15 amino acids. Germline lookup yields CDR1 SGHTA and CDR2 FQGTGA.

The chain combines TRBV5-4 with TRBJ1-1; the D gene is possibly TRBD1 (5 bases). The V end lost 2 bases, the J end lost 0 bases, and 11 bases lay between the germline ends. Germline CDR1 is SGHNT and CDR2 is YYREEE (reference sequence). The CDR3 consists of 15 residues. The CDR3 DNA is TGTGCCAGCAGCTTAAAACAGACAGTGAACACTGAAGCTTTCTTT. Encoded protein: CASSLKQTVNTEAFF. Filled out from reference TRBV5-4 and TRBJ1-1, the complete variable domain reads ETGVTQSPTHLIKTRGQQVTLRCSSQSGHNTVSWYQQALGQGPQFIFQYYREEENGRGNFPPRFSGLQFPNYSSELNVNALELDDSALYLCASSLKQTVNTEAFFGQGTRLTVV.

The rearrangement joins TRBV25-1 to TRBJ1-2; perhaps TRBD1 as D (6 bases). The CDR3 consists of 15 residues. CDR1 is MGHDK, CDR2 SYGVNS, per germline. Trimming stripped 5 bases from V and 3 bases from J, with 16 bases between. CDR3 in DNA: TGTGCCAGCAGTCCTTCAGCGGGGGGCGACTATGGCTACACCTTC. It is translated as CASSPSAGGDYGYTF.

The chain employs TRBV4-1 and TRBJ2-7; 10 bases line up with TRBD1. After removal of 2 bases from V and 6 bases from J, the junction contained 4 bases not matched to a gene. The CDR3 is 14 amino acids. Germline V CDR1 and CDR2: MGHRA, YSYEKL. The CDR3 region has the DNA TGCGCCAGCAGCCAATGGGACAGGGGATCCGAGCAGTACTTC. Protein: CASSQWDRGSEQYF.

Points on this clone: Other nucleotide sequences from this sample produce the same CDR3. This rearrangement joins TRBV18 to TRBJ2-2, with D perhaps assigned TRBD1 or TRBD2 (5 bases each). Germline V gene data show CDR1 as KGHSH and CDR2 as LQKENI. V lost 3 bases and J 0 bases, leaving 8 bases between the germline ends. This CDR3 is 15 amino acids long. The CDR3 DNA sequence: TGTGCCAGCTCACCTGGGACGGCGAACACCGGGGAGCTGTTTTTT. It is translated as CASSPGTANTGELFF.

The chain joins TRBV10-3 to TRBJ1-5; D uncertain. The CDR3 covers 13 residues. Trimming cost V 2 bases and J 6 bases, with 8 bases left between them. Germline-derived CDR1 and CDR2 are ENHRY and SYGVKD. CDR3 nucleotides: TGTGCCATCAGTGAGGGGGAGGGTCAGCCCCAGCATTTT. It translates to CAISEGEGQPQHF.

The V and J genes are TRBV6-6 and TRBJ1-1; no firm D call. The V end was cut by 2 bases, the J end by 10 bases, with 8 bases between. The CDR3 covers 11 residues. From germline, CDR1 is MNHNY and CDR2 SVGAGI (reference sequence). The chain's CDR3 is CASSYEVGAFF. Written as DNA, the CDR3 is TGTGCCAGCAGTTACGAGGTTGGAGCTTTCTTT.

CDR3 nucleotide sequence: TGTGCCAGCAGTTACCGGGACGCCGGTTTTCCAGCTTTCTTT. This sequence encodes CASSYRDAGFPAFF. V usage is TRBV6-5 and J usage is TRBJ1-1; possibly TRBD1 for D (5 bases). Germline loops: CDR1 MNHEY, CDR2 SVGAGI. This CDR3 spans 14 amino acids. V lost 2 bases and J 10 bases, leaving 17 bases between the germline ends.

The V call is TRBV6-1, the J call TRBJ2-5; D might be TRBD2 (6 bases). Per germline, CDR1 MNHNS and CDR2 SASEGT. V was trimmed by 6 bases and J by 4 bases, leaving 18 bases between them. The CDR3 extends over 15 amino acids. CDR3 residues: CASRWTTTGGETQYF. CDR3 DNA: TGTGCCAGCAGATGGACTACCACTGGTGGAGAGACCCAGTACTTC.

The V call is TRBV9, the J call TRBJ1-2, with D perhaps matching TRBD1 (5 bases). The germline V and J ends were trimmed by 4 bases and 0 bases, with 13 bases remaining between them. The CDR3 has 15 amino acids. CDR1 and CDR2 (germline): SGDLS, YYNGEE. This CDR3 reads CASSTGTESNYGYTF. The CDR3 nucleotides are TGTGCCAGCAGCACCGGGACGGAATCTAACTATGGCTACACCTTC.